This entry lists 10 T cell receptor beta chains sequenced from one sample in a study of shared clonotypes between healthy human individuals. This table comes from immunoSEQ multiplex PCR, and its TCRdb copy is limited to in-frame clones, with some not included. This sample yields 950,000 to 1,200,000 clones, of which roughly 77% are seen a single time; 0.7% to 0.95% belongs to the top ten. Source material: memory CD4+ T cells from PBMCs. Subset: CD45RA-negative fraction. The receptors derive from a man aged 18 to 35 in good health. Some clones in this sample may be carry-over from other donors' samples.

This sequence joins TRBV7-3 and TRBJ2-1, with 9 bases that match TRBD2. The germline gives CDR1 SGHTA, CDR2 FQGTGA. The CDR3 contains 13 residues. V dropped 5 bases and J dropped 10; count of bases not matched to a gene: 6. The CDR3 here is CASSPGLALEQFF. The DNA for the CDR3 is TGTGCCAGCAGCCCTGGACTAGCGCTAGAGCAGTTCTTC.

The rearrangement links TRBV6-5 to TRBJ1-2; tentatively, D is TRBD1 (5 bases). There are 13 residues in the CDR3. Germline V gene data show CDR1 as MNHEY and CDR2 as SVGAGI. V lost 6 bases to trimming and J lost 4 bases, with 12 bases between them. CDR3: CASRYDSSYGYTF. The DNA of the CDR3 is TGTGCCAGCAGATATGACAGTTCCTATGGCTACACCTTC.

V gene TRBV7-2 combines with J gene TRBJ1-3; a possible D gene is TRBD1 (5 bases). The ends were cut back, 5 bases at V and 0 bases at J, with 11 bases in the middle. CDR1 is SGHTA and CDR2 is FQGNSA in the germline V gene. The length of the CDR3 is 15 residues. CDR3 protein: CASSPGTFSGNTIYF. The CDR3 DNA reads TGTGCCAGCAGCCCCGGGACCTTCTCTGGAAACACCATATATTTT. The complete variable domain, with remaining parts taken from reference TRBV7-2 and TRBJ1-3, reads GAGVSQSPSNKVTEKGKDVELRCDPISGHTALYWYRQSLGQGLEFLIYFQGNSAPDKSGLPSDRFSAERTGGSVSTLTIQRTQQEDSAVYLCASSPGTFSGNTIYFGEGSWLTVV.

In its sample, this clone was seen a few times. This chain connects TRBV28 to TRBJ1-1; D not certain. Germline-derived CDR1 and CDR2 are MDHEN and SYDVKM. The V end lost 2 bases, the J end lost 6 bases, and 7 bases lay between the germline ends. This CDR3 region has 12 residues. This chain's CDR3 is CASSLIRAEAFF. As DNA, the CDR3 is TGTGCCAGCAGTTTAATCCGGGCTGAAGCTTTCTTT.

This clone was seen only once. The chain has TRBV18 and TRBJ2-2, with D unresolved. V lost 1 base to trimming and J lost 6 bases, with 3 bases between them. The length of the CDR3 is 12 residues. Germline V gene data show CDR1 as KGHSH and CDR2 as LQKENI. The CDR3 reads CASSPQSGELFF. In nucleotides, the CDR3 is TGTGCCAGCTCACCACAATCCGGGGAGCTGTTTTTT.

J is TRBJ2-3 and V is TRBV5-1; 9 bases fit TRBD2. The germline gives CDR1 SGHRS, CDR2 YFSETQ. This CDR3 has 16 residues. With 0 bases clipped from V and 2 bases from J, the junction kept 4 bases outside the gene matches. The CDR3 loop is CASSLEPSGDTDTQYF. CDR3 sequence (DNA): TGCGCCAGCAGCTTGGAACCTAGCGGGGACACAGATACGCAGTATTTT.

V gene TRBV29-1 combines with J gene TRBJ2-7, with D possibly matching TRBD1 (6 bases). This CDR3 is 14 amino acids long. The germline V and J ends were trimmed by 6 bases and 0 bases, with 15 bases remaining between them. Germline V lookup: CDR1 SQVTM, CDR2 ANQGSEA. As DNA, the CDR3 is TGCAGCGTGACAGGTCCGGAAAGCTCCTACGAGCAGTACTTC. It is translated as CSVTGPESSYEQYF.

The rearrangement links TRBV9 to TRBJ2-3, with 9 bases fitting TRBD2. The CDR3 runs 16 residues. Germline-derived CDR1 and CDR2 are SGDLS and YYNGEE. J gave up 6 bases and V 0 bases, and 8 bases lay outside the gene matches. The CDR3 loop is CASSVGASGILDTQYF. The CDR3 DNA reads as TGTGCCAGCAGCGTAGGGGCTAGCGGGATCTTGGATACGCAGTATTTT.

This clone was seen only once. In the same sample, other DNA sequences code for this CDR3. The gene calls are TRBV9 and TRBJ2-5; no firm D call. The germline gives CDR1 SGDLS, CDR2 YYNGEE. The CDR3 consists of 13 residues. Trimming removed 0 bases at V and 5 bases at J, with 8 bases between. CDR3 sequence reads: CASSVGGSETQYF. DNA for the CDR3: TGTGCCAGCAGCGTAGGGGGTAGCGAGACCCAGTACTTC.

The sample holds one count of this clone. The J gene is TRBJ2-7, the V gene TRBV28; 9 bases fit TRBD2. The CDR3 extends over 17 amino acids. V trimming: 2 bases; J trimming: 1 base; junction bases outside the gene matches: 9. CDR1 MDHEN and CDR2 SYDVKM come from the germline V gene. The CDR3 DNA follows: TGTGCCAGCAGTTTAGCATATCTAGCGGGAACGTCCTACGAGCAGTACTTC. Translation gives CASSLAYLAGTSYEQYF.